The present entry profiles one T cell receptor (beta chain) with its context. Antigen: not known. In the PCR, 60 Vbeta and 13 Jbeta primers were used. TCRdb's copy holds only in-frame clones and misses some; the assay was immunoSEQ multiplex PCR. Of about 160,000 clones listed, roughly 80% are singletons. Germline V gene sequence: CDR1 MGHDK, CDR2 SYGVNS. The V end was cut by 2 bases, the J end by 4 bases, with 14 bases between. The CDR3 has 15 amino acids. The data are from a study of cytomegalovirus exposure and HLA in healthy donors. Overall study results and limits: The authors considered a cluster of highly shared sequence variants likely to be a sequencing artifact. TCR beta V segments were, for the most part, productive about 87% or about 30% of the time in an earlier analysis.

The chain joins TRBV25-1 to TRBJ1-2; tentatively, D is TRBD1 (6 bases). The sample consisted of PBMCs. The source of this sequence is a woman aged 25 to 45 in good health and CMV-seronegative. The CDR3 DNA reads TGTGCCAGCAGTGAAAAAACAGGGCCGGGCTATGGCTACACCTTC. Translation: CASSEKTGPGYGYTF.